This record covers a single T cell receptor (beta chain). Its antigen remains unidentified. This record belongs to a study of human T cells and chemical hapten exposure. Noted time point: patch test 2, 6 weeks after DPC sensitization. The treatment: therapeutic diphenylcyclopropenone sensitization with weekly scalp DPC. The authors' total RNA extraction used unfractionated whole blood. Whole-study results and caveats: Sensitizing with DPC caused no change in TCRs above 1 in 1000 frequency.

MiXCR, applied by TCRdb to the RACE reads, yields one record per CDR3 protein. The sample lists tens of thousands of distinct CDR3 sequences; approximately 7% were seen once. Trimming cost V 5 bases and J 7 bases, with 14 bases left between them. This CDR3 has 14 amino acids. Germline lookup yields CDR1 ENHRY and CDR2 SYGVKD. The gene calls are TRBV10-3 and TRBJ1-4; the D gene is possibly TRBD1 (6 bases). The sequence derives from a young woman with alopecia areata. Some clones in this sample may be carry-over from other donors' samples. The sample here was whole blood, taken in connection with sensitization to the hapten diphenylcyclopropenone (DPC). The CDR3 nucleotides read TGTGCCATCAGTCCCGGGACAAGGACTGAAAAACTGTTTTTT. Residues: CAISPGTRTEKLFF.